What follows is one T cell receptor beta chain and its context. Its antigen is currently unknown. These data come from a study of T cell responses to AZD1222 COVID-19 vaccine. Germline CDR1 and CDR2: SNHLY and FYNNEI. The ends were cut back, 2 bases at V and 1 base at J, with 6 bases in the middle. The CDR3 consists of 14 residues. Notes on the study in general: Repertoires were collected only later (after the peak T cell response had occurred).

Here immunoSEQ multiplex PCR was the method, and the copy in TCRdb shows in-frame clones only, minus some. The sample has over 110,000 clones, almost 95% seen once; the top ten hold about 9.4%. The chain carries TRBV2 and TRBJ1-5, with D possibly being TRBD1 (5 bases). The origin of this receptor is an adult who received the AZD1222 COVID-19 vaccine. The sequencing here drew on peripheral blood, taken 28 days after the second AZD1222 dose. This CDR3 reads CASSEQGSNQPQHF. For the CDR3, the DNA is TGTGCCAGCAGTGAACAGGGCAGCAATCAGCCCCAGCATTTT.